These 15 T cell receptor delta chains were all obtained from the same sample, sequenced in a study of gamma-delta chains in newborns, infants, children. TCRdb called clones from the reads again using CATT. The sample lists roughly 15,000 delta-chain clones; approximately 7% were seen once. The sequencing input was blood. The origin of the receptors is a child who was a newborn, infant or young child, either healthy, febrile or measles-vaccinated (not recorded which).

This clone was seen a few times. A clone one base away is much larger, so this may be a read error. Other nucleotide sequences in the sample specify the same CDR3. The chain joins TRDV2 to TRDJ2, with TRDD3 matching over 7 bases. Germline V lookup: CDR1 GEAIGNYY, CDR2 EKD. There are 15 residues in the CDR3. V shed 4 bases and J 0 bases; nucleotides not matched to a gene: 4. The CDR3 protein is CACDTWGALTAQLFF. The DNA for the CDR3 is TGTGCCTGTGATACCTGGGGGGCTTTGACAGCACAACTCTTCTTT.

This clone was seen a few times. Germline is not matched at one junction end, which may reflect a read error. The gene calls are TRDV2 and TRDJ1, with D possibly being TRDD3 (5 bases). Germline-derived CDR1 and CDR2 are GEAIGNYY and EKD. This CDR3 region has 14 residues. Here the CDR3 reads CACDTWGHTDKPIF. The DNA of the CDR3 is TGTGCCTGTGACACTTGGGGCCACACCGATAAACCCATCTTT.

Note on this clone: TCRdb records a much larger clone's protein for this DNA, with a difference at residue 7 that likely arises from a read error; the protein given is the translation of the DNA. V is TRDV2 and J is TRDJ2; D unclear. V was cut by 0 bases and J by 2 bases, with 6 bases left in between. Germline V gene data show CDR1 as GEAIGNYY and CDR2 as EKD. The CDR3 sequence is 14 residues long. This chain's CDR3 is CACDTWRLTAQLFF. CDR3 coding DNA: TGTGCCTGTGACACCTGGAGATTGACAGCACAACTCTTCTTT.

The table lists this clone with a few counts. This chain connects TRDV2 to TRDJ3, with 12 bases aligning to TRDD3. The V gene's germline CDR1 is GEAIGNYY and CDR2 EKD. CDR3 size: 20 residues. Losses at the gene ends were 3 bases for V and 5 bases for J; bases not matched to a gene: 13. CDR3 DNA sequence: TGTGCCTGTGACCCACTGGAGATTACTGGGGGATACCGGGACACCCGACAGATGTTTTTC. Protein sequence: CACDPLEITGGYRDTRQMFF.

This clone was picked up a small number of times. Other DNA variants within this sample encode the same CDR3. This rearrangement joins TRDV1 to TRDJ1, with TRDD3 identical over 10 bases. Germline lookup yields CDR1 TSWWSYY and CDR2 QGS. The trim removed 4 bases at V and 0 bases at J, leaving 14 bases unmatched. The CDR3 spans 19 residues. In DNA, the CDR3 is TGTGCTCTTGGGGGAGGTCCTCCTAGCACTGGGGGATACACCGATAAACTCATCTTT. It translates to CALGGGPPSTGGYTDKLIF.

This clone was counted ten times or more. The same CDR3 arises from other DNA sequences in this sample as well. V and J are TRDV2 and TRDJ3; the match to TRDD3 covers 13 bases. CDR3 length equals 21 residues. The germline V gene encodes CDR1 GEAIGNYY and CDR2 EKD. V dropped 2 bases and J dropped 0; count of bases not matched to a gene: 9. The CDR3 DNA is TGTGCCTGTGACATACTGGGGGATACGCGACGGAGCTCCTGGGACACCCGACAGATGTTTTTC. It specifies CACDILGDTRRSSWDTRQMFF.

This clone was detected ten times or more. This chain connects TRDV2 to TRDJ3; 8 bases agree with TRDD3. J was trimmed by 0 bases and V by 3 bases; bases with no gene match: 3. The CDR3 runs 17 residues. CDR1 and CDR2 from the germline V gene are GEAIGNYY and EKD. The CDR3 nucleotides read TGTGCCTGTGACGATACTGGGGGCTCCTGGGACACCCGACAGATGTTTTTC. It translates to CACDDTGGSWDTRQMFF.

About this clone itself: A read error may account for a junction end that differs from germline. V is TRDV2 and J is TRDJ3; 13 positions match TRDD3. The germline CDR1 and CDR2 sequences are GEAIGNYY and EKD. There are 21 residues in the CDR3. For the CDR3, the DNA is TGTGCCCGTGACCAAGTACTGGGGGATACGGGATTCTCCTGGGACACCCGACAGATGTTTTTC. Its translation is CARDQVLGDTGFSWDTRQMFF.

This clone was seen more than once but under ten times. The chain recombines TRDV2 with TRDJ3; TRDD3 is a possible D gene (5 bases). V was cut by 0 bases and J by 0 bases, with 8 bases left in between. The germline V gene has CDR1 GEAIGNYY and CDR2 EKD. CDR3 length equals 17 residues. Here the CDR3 reads CACDTVGASWDTRQMFF. The CDR3 nucleotides are TGTGCCTGTGACACCGTTGGGGCCTCCTGGGACACCCGACAGATGTTTTTC.

By proportion, this clone is medium-sized (0.01 to 0.1%). The same CDR3 can be traced to other DNA sequences in this sample. This chain joins TRDV2 and TRDJ1; D might be TRDD3 (5 bases). The germline V gene encodes CDR1 GEAIGNYY and CDR2 EKD. The CDR3 has 14 residues. Trimming removed 2 bases at V and 0 bases at J, with 9 bases between. The CDR3 loop is CACDILGHTDKLIF. DNA for the CDR3: TGTGCCTGTGACATTCTGGGTCACACCGATAAACTCATCTTT.

V gene TRDV2 combines with J gene TRDJ1; 7 bases line up with TRDD3. Germline assignment: CDR1 GEAIGNYY and CDR2 EKD. With 5 bases clipped from V and 0 bases from J, the junction kept 5 bases outside the gene matches. The CDR3 contains 14 residues. CDR3 loop: CACGGGIYTDKLIF. The CDR3, as DNA: TGTGCCTGTGGCGGGGGGATCTACACCGATAAACTCATCTTT.

A word on this clone: The protein that TCRdb holds for this DNA derives from a much larger clone and differs from the translated DNA at residue 3, which likely indicates a read error; the protein shown here is translated from the DNA. The gene calls are TRDV2 and TRDJ2; 11 bases agree with TRDD3. This CDR3 spans 17 amino acids. Germline CDR1 is GEAIGNYY and CDR2 is EKD. This CDR3 is CARDVLGDKPLTAQLFF. CDR3 nucleotides: TGTGCCCGTGACGTACTGGGGGATAAGCCTTTGACAGCACAACTCTTCTTT.

This clone has a count of ten or more. The chain carries TRDV2 and TRDJ2, with TRDD3 identical over 8 bases. V was pared by 3 bases and J by 1 base, with 3 bases of the junction left unmatched. The CDR3 contains 15 residues. Looked up from germline, CDR1 is GEAIGNYY and CDR2 is EKD. CDR3 DNA: TGTGCCTGTGACTCCCTGGGGGATTTGACAGCACAACTCTTCTTT. It specifies CACDSLGDLTAQLFF.

Concerning this clone: Other DNA variants within this sample encode the same CDR3. The chain couples TRDV2 to TRDJ3, with 7 positions matching TRDD3. V was pared by 1 base and J by 0 bases, with 5 bases of the junction left unmatched. In germline, CDR1 is GEAIGNYY, CDR2 EKD. This CDR3 is built from 18 residues. In nucleotides, the CDR3 is TGTGCCTGTGACACTGGGGGACCGTTCTCCTGGGACACCCGACAGATGTTTTTC. Translating it yields CACDTGGPFSWDTRQMFF.

This clone was observed a few times. At one end, the junction sequence differs from germline, possibly due to a read error. The rearrangement joins TRDV2 to TRDJ3, with 9 bases that match TRDD3. Germline CDR1 and CDR2: GEAIGNYY and EKD. The CDR3 covers 19 residues. Here the CDR3 reads CACDTVAGGYHWDTRQVFF. CDR3 in DNA: TGTGCCTGTGACACCGTAGCCGGGGGATACCACTGGGACACCCGACAGGTGTTTTTC.